This T cell receptor (beta chain) was captured in a study of human T cells and chemical hapten exposure. Study-level background: There were per-sample TCR yield variations, arising mainly from small pooled library volume differences.

Unique molecular identifiers were affixed to discrete cDNA molecules within the library. In the original processing: Sequenced samples showed a median of around 96,000 TCRs each, with counts running from roughly 23,000 to 700,000. In TCRdb, the reads were re-called with MiXCR into one record per CDR3 protein. It is TCRdb's table, rather than the study itself, that gives the V and J calls and clone size. The sample has about 120,000 distinct CDR3 sequences, about 7.7% seen once. RNA extraction used unfractionated whole blood as the source of total RNA. With regard to this clonotype: Its specificity is unknown.

In germline, CDR1 is LGHNA, CDR2 YNFKEQ. This CDR3 is built from 19 residues. The V and J ends lost 0 bases and 0 bases respectively, with 18 bases between them. Study conclusions and caveats: There was no change with DPC sensitization in TCRs above 1 in 1000 frequency.

The J gene is TRBJ2-4, the V gene TRBV4-2; D remains ambiguous. The TCR originated in a human donor in good health. Some clones in this sample may be carry-over from other donors' samples. Sequencing used whole blood. In nucleotides, the CDR3 is TGTGCCAGCAGCCAAGATTTGCGGCTAGTACCCCAAGCCAAAAACATTCAGTACTTC. It specifies CASSQDLRLVPQAKNIQYF.